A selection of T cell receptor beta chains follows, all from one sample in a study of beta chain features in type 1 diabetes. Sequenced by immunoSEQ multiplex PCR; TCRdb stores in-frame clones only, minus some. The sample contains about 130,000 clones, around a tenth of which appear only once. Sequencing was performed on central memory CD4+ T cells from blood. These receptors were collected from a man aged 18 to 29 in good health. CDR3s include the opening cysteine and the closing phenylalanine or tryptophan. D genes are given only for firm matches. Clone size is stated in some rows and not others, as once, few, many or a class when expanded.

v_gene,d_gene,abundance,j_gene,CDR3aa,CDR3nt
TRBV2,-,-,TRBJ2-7,CASSGQKLYEQYF,TGTGCCAGCAGTGGACAGAAGTTATACGAGCAGTACTTC
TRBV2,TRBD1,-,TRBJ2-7,CASSPGQGPGYEQYF,TGTGCCAGCAGCCCAGGACAGGGACCGGGCTACGAGCAGTACTTC
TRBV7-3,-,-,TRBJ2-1,CASSPGGSREQFF,TGTGCCAGCAGCCCCGGCGGAAGCCGTGAGCAGTTCTTC
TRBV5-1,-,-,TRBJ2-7,CASSFYSGYEQYF,TGCGCCAGCAGCTTCTACAGCGGCTACGAGCAGTACTTC
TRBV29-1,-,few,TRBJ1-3,CSAAPRGDTIYF,TGCAGCGCCGCTCCCCGGGGGGACACCATATATTTT
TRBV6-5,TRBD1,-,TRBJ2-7,CASSQGDLYEQYF,TGTGCCAGCAGTCAGGGGGACCTCTACGAGCAGTACTTC
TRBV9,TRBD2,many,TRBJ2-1,CASSVGLAVTRNNEQFF,TGTGCCAGCAGCGTTGGACTAGCGGTCACTCGAAACAATGAGCAGTTCTTC
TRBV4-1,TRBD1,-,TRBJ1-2,CASSQGQGRDGYTF,TGCGCCAGCAGCCAAGGACAGGGGCGGGATGGCTACACCTTC
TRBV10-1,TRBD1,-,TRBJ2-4,CASSEYRGVKNIQYF,TGCGCCAGCAGTGAGTACAGGGGAGTCAAAAACATTCAGTACTTC
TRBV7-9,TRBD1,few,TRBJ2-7,CASSLRGGAGTYEQYF,TGTGCCAGCAGCCTGAGAGGGGGCGCCGGGACATACGAGCAGTACTTC
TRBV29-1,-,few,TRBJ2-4,CSVEEVARAKNIQYF,TGCAGCGTTGAAGAAGTCGCGCGGGCCAAAAACATTCAGTACTTC
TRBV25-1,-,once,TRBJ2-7,CASSESGAAPPLYEQYF,TGTGCCAGCAGTGAATCAGGAGCGGCCCCACCCCTCTACGAGCAGTACTTC
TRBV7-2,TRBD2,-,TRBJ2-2,CASSYQRGVSTGELFF,TGTGCCAGCAGCTATCAGCGGGGGGTATCCACCGGGGAGCTGTTTTTT
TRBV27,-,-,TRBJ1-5,CASSLSSQGARQPQHF,TGTGCCAGCAGTTTATCGAGTCAAGGGGCCCGCCAGCCCCAGCATTTT
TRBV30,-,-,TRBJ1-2,CAWRIKTDYGYTF,TGTGCCTGGAGGATTAAAACGGACTATGGCTACACCTTC
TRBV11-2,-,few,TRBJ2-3,CASSLIGGGTDTQYF,TGTGCCAGCAGCTTAATCGGCGGGGGCACAGATACGCAGTATTTT
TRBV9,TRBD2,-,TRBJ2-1,CASSVSSSGGYNEQFF,TGTGCCAGCAGCGTAAGTTCAAGCGGGGGCTACAATGAGCAGTTCTTC
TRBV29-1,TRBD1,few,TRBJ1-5,CSVETDRDQPQHF,TGCAGCGTTGAAACAGACAGGGATCAGCCCCAGCATTTT
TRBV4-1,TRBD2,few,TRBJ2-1,CASSQWGLKAYNEQFF,TGCGCCAGCAGCCAATGGGGACTAAAGGCCTACAATGAGCAGTTCTTC
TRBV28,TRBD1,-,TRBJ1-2,CASSSPGQGGYGYTF,TGTGCCAGCAGCTCACCGGGACAGGGAGGGTATGGCTACACCTTC
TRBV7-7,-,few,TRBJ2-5,CASSLVYTFQETQYF,TGTGCCAGCAGCTTAGTTTACACCTTCCAAGAGACCCAGTACTTC
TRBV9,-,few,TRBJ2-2,CASSVATGTTTGELFF,TGTGCCAGCAGCGTAGCAACGGGTACGACCACCGGGGAGCTGTTTTTT
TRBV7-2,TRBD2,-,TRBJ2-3,CASSIGTSWGMNTQYF,TGTGCCAGCAGCATCGGGACTAGCTGGGGTATGAATACGCAGTATTTT
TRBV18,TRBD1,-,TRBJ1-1,CASSPGSFGTDNTEAFF,TGTGCCAGCTCACCAGGGTCATTCGGGACAGACAACACTGAAGCTTTCTTT
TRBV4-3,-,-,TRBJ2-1,CASSQDVRGSTYNEQFF,TGCGCCAGCAGCCAAGATGTAAGGGGATCCACCTACAATGAGCAGTTCTTC
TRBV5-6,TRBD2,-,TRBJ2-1,CASSTGLAIYNEQFF,TGTGCCAGCAGCACGGGACTAGCGATATACAATGAGCAGTTCTTC
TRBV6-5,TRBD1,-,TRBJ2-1,CASSDLEGANEQFF,TGTGCCAGCAGCGATCTTGAGGGGGCCAATGAGCAGTTCTTC
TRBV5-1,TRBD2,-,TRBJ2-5,CASFRTSGGKETQYF,TGCGCCAGCTTCAGGACTAGCGGGGGGAAAGAGACCCAGTACTTC
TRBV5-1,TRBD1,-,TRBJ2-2,CASSGRDRGHTGELFF,TGCGCCAGCAGCGGCCGGGACAGGGGACACACCGGGGAGCTGTTTTTT
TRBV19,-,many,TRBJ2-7,CASSSPGAVLYEQYF,TGTGCCAGTAGTAGTCCTGGGGCCGTACTCTACGAGCAGTACTTC
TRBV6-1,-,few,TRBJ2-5,CASSDIGSWETQYF,TGTGCCAGCAGTGATATAGGGAGTTGGGAGACCCAGTACTTC
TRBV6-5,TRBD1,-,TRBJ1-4,CASSPRQGAKKLFF,TGTGCCAGCAGCCCTAGACAGGGTGCGAAAAAACTGTTTTTT
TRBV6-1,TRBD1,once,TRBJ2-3,CASRPGQLSTDTQYF,TGTGCCAGCAGGCCGGGACAGTTGAGCACAGATACGCAGTATTTT
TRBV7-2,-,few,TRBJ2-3,CASSPRRGDTQYF,TGTGCCAGCAGCCCCCGTCGGGGAGATACGCAGTATTTT
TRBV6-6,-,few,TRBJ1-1,CASSYGGEGGTEAFF,TGTGCCAGCAGTTATGGCGGGGAGGGGGGCACTGAAGCTTTCTTT
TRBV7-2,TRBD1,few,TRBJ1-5,CASSLVGQGDSNQPQHF,TGTGCCAGCAGCTTAGTGGGACAGGGGGATAGCAATCAGCCCCAGCATTTT
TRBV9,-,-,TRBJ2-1,CASSVIQGGDEQFF,TGTGCCAGCAGCGTAATACAGGGGGGGGATGAGCAGTTCTTC
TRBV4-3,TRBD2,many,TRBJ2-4,CASSQERGTNIQYF,TGCGCCAGCAGCCAAGAGCGGGGGACAAACATTCAGTACTTC
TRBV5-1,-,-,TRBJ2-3,CASSVLGGGTDTQYF,TGCGCCAGCAGCGTATTGGGGGGTGGCACAGATACGCAGTATTTT
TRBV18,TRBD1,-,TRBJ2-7,CASSRQGAGNEQYF,TGTGCCAGCTCACGTCAGGGGGCTGGGAACGAGCAGTACTTC
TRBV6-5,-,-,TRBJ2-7,CASSYQSGTEQYF,TGTGCCAGCAGTTACCAAAGCGGGACAGAGCAGTACTTC
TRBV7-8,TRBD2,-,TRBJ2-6,CASSSRRAGGSGANVLTF,TGTGCCAGCAGCTCCAGAAGAGCGGGGGGCTCTGGGGCCAACGTCCTGACTTTC
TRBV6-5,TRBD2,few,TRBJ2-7,CASSGGLAFEQYF,TGTGCCAGCAGCGGCGGACTAGCGTTCGAGCAGTACTTC
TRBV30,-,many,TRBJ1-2,CAWVGTGDGYTF,TGTGCCTGGGTAGGGACGGGAGATGGCTACACCTTC
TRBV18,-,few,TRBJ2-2,CASSPSELIHSELFF,TGTGCCAGCTCACCCTCGGAGTTAATCCACTCGGAGCTGTTTTTT
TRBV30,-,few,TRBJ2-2,CAWSPSNTGELFF,TGTGCCTGGAGCCCTTCGAACACCGGGGAGCTGTTTTTT
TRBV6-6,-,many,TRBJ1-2,CASSYTGLSYGYTF,TGTGCCAGCAGTTACACAGGGCTGTCCTATGGCTACACCTTC
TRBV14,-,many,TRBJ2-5,CASSQNIGGGKETQYF,TGTGCCAGCAGCCAAAACATCGGCGGGGGCAAAGAGACCCAGTACTTC
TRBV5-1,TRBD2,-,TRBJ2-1,CASVLLAGVNNEQFF,TGCGCCAGCGTCCTACTAGCGGGAGTGAACAATGAGCAGTTCTTC
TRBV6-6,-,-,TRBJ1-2,CASSYSENYGYTF,TGTGCCAGCAGTTACTCAGAGAACTATGGCTACACCTTC
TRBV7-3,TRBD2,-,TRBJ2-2,CASSPRTGGGNTGELFF,TGTGCCAGCAGCCCGCGTACGGGCGGGGGGAACACCGGGGAGCTGTTTTTT
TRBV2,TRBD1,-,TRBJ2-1,CASSASTGGIFDEQFF,TGTGCCAGCAGCGCGTCGACAGGGGGCATATTCGATGAGCAGTTCTTC
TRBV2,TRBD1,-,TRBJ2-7,CASRNRDRVEEQYF,TGTGCCAGCAGGAACCGGGACAGGGTGGAGGAGCAGTACTTC
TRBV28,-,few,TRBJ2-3,CASSLGRDTQYF,TGTGCCAGCAGTTTAGGGCGCGATACGCAGTATTTT
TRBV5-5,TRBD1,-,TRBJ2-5,CASSLQGASQETQYF,TGTGCCAGCAGCTTGCAGGGGGCCTCCCAAGAGACCCAGTACTTC
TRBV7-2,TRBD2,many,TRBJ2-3,CASSALAGGTDTQYF,TGTGCCAGCAGCGCACTAGCGGGGGGCACAGATACGCAGTATTTT
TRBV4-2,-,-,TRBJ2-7,CASSQDGSGIYEQYF,TGTGCCAGCAGCCAAGATGGGTCAGGGATTTACGAGCAGTACTTC
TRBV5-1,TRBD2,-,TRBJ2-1,CASSFLTSGGDEQFF,TGCGCCAGCAGCTTCCTAACTAGCGGGGGGGATGAGCAGTTCTTC
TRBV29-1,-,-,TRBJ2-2,CSVEYKNTGELFF,TGCAGCGTTGAATACAAGAACACCGGGGAGCTGTTTTTT